These 4 T cell receptor beta chains came from one sample sequenced in a study of cytomegalovirus exposure and HLA in healthy donors. Profiling relied on immunoSEQ multiplex PCR, and the TCRdb table lists in-frame clones only, not all of them. The table lists 150,000 to 200,000 clones, roughly 82% of them singletons. The specimen sequenced was PBMCs. The receptors stem from a woman in her 30s in good health and CMV-seropositive.

This chain connects TRBV5-6 to TRBJ1-2; tentatively, D is TRBD1 (6 bases). V gave up 1 base and J gave up 6 bases, with 13 bases separating them. The germline V gene encodes CDR1 SGHDT and CDR2 YYEEEE. CDR3 size: 14 residues. CDR3 protein: CASSLQGYRHGYTF. CDR3 coding DNA: TGTGCCAGCAGCTTGCAGGGGTACCGCCATGGCTACACCTTC.

The chain joins TRBV12-5 to TRBJ2-1; D may be TRBD2 (7 bases). Germline CDR1 reads LGHNT; CDR2 reads FRNRAP. The CDR3 covers 16 residues. V was trimmed by 5 bases and J by 9 bases, leaving 23 bases between them. The CDR3 region has the DNA TGTGCTAGTGGTCCGAGGGGGGGGGACCTGTTCGGTGAGCAGTTCTTC. Encoded protein: CASGPRGGDLFGEQFF.

The chain has TRBV6-5 and TRBJ1-1; 7 nucleotides align to TRBD1. The CDR3 is 15 residues long. Germline V lookup: CDR1 MNHEY, CDR2 SVGAGI. V was clipped by 4 bases and J by 4 bases; unmatched bases: 9. The CDR3 DNA reads TGTGCCAGCAGTTCAAACAGGGGAGGAGGCACTGAAGCTTTCTTT. As protein: CASSSNRGGGTEAFF.

The rearrangement joins TRBV29-1 to TRBJ1-1; D is ambiguous. This CDR3 spans 11 amino acids. Trimming removed 5 bases at V and 3 bases at J, with 7 bases between. Germline CDR1 reads SQVTM; CDR2 reads ANQGSEA. The CDR3: CSVWPDTEAFF. The CDR3 region has the DNA TGCAGCGTTTGGCCCGACACTGAAGCTTTCTTT.